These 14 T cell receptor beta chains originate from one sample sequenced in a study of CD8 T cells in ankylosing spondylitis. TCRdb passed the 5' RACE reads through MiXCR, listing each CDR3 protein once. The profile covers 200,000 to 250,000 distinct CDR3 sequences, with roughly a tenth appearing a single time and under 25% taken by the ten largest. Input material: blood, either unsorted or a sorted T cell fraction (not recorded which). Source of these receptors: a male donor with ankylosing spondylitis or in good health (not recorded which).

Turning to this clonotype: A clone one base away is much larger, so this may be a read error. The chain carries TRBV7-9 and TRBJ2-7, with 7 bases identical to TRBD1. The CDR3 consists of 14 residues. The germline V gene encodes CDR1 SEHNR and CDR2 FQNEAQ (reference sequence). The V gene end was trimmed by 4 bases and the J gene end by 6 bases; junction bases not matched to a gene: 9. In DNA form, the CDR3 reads TGTGCCAGCAGCTCGTGGGACAGTCTCTGCGAGCAGTACTTC. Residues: CASSSWDSLCEQYF.

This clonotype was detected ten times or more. The CDR3 spells CSADSTGTGNNEQFF. CDR3 DNA: TGCAGTGCTGACTCGACCGGGACAGGGAACAATGAGCAGTTCTTC. The chain carries TRBV20-1 and TRBJ2-1; 9 nucleotides align to TRBD1. Unmatched junction bases numbered 10, after V lost 5 bases and J lost 5 bases. CDR1 DFQATT and CDR2 SNEGSKA come from the germline V gene (reference sequence). The CDR3 extends over 15 amino acids.

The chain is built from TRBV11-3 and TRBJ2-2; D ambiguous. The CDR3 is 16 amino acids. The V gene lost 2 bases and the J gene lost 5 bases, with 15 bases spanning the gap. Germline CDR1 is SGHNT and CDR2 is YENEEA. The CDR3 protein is CASSLRSKFWTGELFF. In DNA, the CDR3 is TGTGCCAGCAGCTTACGATCTAAATTTTGGACCGGGGAGCTGTTTTTT.

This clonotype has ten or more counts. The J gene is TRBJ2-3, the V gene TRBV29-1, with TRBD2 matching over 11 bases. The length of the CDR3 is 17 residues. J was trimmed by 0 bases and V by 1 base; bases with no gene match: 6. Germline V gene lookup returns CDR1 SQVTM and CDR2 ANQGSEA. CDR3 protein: CSVEGRGLAASTDTQYF. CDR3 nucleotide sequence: TGCAGCGTTGAAGGCCGGGGACTAGCGGCTAGCACAGATACGCAGTATTTT.

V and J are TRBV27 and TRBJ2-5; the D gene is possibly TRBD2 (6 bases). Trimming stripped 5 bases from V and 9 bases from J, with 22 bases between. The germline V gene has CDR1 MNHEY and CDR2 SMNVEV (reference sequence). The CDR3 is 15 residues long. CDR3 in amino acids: CASSGPGTPMLAQYF. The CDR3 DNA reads TGTGCCAGCAGTGGACCCGGGACTCCCATGTTGGCCCAGTACTTC.

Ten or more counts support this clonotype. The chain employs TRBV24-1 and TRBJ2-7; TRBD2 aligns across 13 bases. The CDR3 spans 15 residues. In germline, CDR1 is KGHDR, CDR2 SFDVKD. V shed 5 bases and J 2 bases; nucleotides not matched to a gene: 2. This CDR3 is CATSGGTSGAYEQYF. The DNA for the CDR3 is TGTGCCACCAGTGGTGGGACTAGCGGGGCCTACGAGCAGTACTTC.

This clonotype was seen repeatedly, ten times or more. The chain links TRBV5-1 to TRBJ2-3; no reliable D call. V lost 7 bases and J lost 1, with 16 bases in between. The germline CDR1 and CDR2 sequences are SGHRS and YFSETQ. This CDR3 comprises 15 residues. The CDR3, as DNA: TGCGCCAGCGGCACGACTGGCTCTGGCACAGATACGCAGTATTTT. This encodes CASGTTGSGTDTQYF.

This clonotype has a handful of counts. The CDR3 bases are TGTGCCAGCAGCTTAGCGGGACAGGGTCGCTACAATGAGCAGTTCTTC. Translation: CASSLAGQGRYNEQFF. The rearrangement links TRBV7-3 to TRBJ2-1; 9 nucleotides agree with TRBD1. Germline V gene data show CDR1 as SGHTA and CDR2 as FQGTGA. V lost 2 bases to trimming and J lost 3 bases; unmatched junction nucleotides: 5. The CDR3 has 16 residues.

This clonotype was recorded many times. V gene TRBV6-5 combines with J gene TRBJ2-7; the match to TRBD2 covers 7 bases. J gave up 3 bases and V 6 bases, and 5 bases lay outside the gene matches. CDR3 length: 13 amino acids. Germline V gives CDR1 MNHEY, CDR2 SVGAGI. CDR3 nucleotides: TGTGCCAGCAGATACGGACTAGGCTACGAGCAGTACTTC. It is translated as CASRYGLGYEQYF.

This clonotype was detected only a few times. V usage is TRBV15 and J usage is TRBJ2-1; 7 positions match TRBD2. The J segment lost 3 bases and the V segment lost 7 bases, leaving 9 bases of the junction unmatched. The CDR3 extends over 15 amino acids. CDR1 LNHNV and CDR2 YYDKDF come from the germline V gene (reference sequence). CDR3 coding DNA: TGTGCCACCACTGTAGGCGGGGGACTCTACAATGAGCAGTTCTTC. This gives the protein CATTVGGGLYNEQFF. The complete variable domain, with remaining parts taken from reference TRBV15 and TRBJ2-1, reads DAMVIQNPRYQVTQFGKPVTLSCSQTLNHNVMYWYQQKSSQAPKLLFHYYDKDFNNEADTPDNFQSRRPNTSFCFLDIRSPGLGDTAMYLCATTVGGGLYNEQFFGPGTRLTVL.

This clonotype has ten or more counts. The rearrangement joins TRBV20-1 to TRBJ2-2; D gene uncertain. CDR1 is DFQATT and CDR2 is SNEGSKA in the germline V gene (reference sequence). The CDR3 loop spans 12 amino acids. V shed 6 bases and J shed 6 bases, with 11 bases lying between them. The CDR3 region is CSADYRAGELFF. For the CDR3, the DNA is TGCAGTGCCGATTATCGTGCCGGGGAGCTGTTTTTT.

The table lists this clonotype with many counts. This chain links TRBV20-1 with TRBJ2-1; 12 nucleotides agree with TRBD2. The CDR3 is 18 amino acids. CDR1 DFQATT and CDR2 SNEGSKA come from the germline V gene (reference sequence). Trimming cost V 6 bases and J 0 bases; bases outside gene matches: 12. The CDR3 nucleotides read TGCAGTGCCCCCCAGGGCCTAGCGGGGGGGACCTCCTACAATGAGCAGTTCTTC. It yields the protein CSAPQGLAGGTSYNEQFF.

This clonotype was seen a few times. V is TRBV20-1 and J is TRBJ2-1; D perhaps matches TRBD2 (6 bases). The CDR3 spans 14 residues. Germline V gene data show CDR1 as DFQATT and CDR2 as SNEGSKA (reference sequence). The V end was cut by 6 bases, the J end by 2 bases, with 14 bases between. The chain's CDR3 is CSAFKAGTYNEQFF. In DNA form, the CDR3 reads TGCAGTGCATTTAAAGCGGGCACCTACAATGAGCAGTTCTTC.

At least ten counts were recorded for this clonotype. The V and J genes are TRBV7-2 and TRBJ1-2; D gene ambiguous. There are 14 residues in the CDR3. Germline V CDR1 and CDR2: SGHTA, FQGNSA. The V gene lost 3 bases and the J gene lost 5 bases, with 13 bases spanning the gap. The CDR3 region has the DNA TGTGCCAGCAGCTTTGAAAACGTGTGGTATGGCTACACCTTC. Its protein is CASSFENVWYGYTF.